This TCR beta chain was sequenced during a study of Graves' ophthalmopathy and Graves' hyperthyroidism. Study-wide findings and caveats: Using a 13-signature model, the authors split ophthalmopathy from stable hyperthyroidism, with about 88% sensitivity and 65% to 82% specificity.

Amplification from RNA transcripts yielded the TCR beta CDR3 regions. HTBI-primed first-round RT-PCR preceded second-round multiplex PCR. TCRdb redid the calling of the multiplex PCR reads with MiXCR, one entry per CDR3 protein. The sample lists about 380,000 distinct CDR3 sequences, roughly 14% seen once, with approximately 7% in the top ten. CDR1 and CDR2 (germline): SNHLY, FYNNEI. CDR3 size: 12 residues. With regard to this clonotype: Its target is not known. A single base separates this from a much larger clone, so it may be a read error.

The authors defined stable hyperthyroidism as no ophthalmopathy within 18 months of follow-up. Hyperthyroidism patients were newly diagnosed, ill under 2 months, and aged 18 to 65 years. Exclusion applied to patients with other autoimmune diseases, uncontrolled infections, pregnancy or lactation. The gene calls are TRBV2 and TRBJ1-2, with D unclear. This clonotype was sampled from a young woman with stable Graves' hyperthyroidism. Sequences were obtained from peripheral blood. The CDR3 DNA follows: TGTGTCATTGTGCAGAGGCTCGGTGGCTTCACCTTC. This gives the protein CVIVQRLGGFTF.